The 26 T cell receptor beta chains presented below share a single source sample, sequenced in a study of T-cell reconstitution after alpha-beta-depleted transplantation in children. The library targeted TCRbeta and was prepared with unique molecular identifiers. TCRdb re-called the PCR reads through MiXCR, storing one row per CDR3 protein. The table lists fewer than 700,000 distinct CDR3 sequences, 23% of them singletons. The sample here was PBMCs, mostly from graft donor cells, taken 360 days after TCRalphabeta/CD19-depleted stem cell transplant. The receptor source for this set is a boy in the first two years of life who had a stem cell transplant for acute myeloid leukemia, so the T cells may come from the graft donor.

The sample holds many counts of this clonotype. The rearrangement uses TRBV15 and TRBJ2-1, with D unclear. The germline CDR1 and CDR2 sequences are LNHNV and YYDKDF (reference sequence). The CDR3 covers 13 residues. Deletions cut 1 base from V and 10 bases from J, with 11 bases between. In DNA form, the CDR3 reads TGTGCCACCAGCAGAGTTAGCCTGGGAGAGCAGTTCTTC. It codes for CATSRVSLGEQFF.

This clonotype was detected many times. The V call is TRBV5-1, the J call TRBJ1-6; D is unresolved. This CDR3 region has 18 residues. Per the germline V gene, CDR1 is SGHRS and CDR2 is YFSETQ. V was shortened by 0 bases and J by 3 bases, with 16 bases between the two germline ends. Here the CDR3 DNA reads TGCGCCAGCAGCTTGGTGGCGTTGGGGTTGGGCTATAATTCACCCCTCCACTTT. This encodes CASSLVALGLGYNSPLHF.

This clonotype showed up many times. This chain links TRBV6-5 with TRBJ1-1; D gene unclear. Germline lookup yields CDR1 MNHEY and CDR2 SVGAGI. Trimming stripped 2 bases from V and 0 bases from J, with 4 bases between. The CDR3 runs 13 residues. The CDR3 sequence: CASSYTVNTEAFF. The CDR3 DNA reads as TGTGCCAGCAGTTACACGGTGAACACTGAAGCTTTCTTT.

This clonotype was seen only a few times. The chain has TRBV7-9 and TRBJ2-7; the D call may be TRBD1 or TRBD2 (5 bases each). Trimming removed 2 bases at V and 4 bases at J, with 12 bases between. This CDR3 spans 14 amino acids. Germline CDR1 reads SEHNR; CDR2 reads FQNEAQ (reference sequence). The CDR3 DNA is TGTGCCAGCAGCTTACAGGGAGTCGGATACGAGCAGTACTTC. Protein sequence: CASSLQGVGYEQYF.

This rearrangement joins TRBV5-1 to TRBJ2-5, with no clear D. This CDR3 has 15 amino acids. Germline V lookup: CDR1 SGHRS, CDR2 YFSETQ. V was clipped by 0 bases and J by 4 bases, with 13 bases between them. The CDR3 protein is CASSLGDTLGETQYF. The CDR3 DNA is TGCGCCAGCAGCTTGGGCGACACTTTGGGAGAGACCCAGTACTTC.

This clonotype appeared many times. CDR3 in amino acids: CASSLGAMAGGTDTQYF. In nucleotides, the CDR3 is TGTGCCAGCAGCTTAGGAGCGATGGCAGGGGGCACAGATACGCAGTATTTT. The chain carries TRBV7-2 and TRBJ2-3; TRBD1 might be the D (6 bases). Germline V gene data show CDR1 as SGHTA and CDR2 as FQGNSA. The V and J ends lost 1 base and 1 base respectively, with 15 bases between them. The CDR3 contains 17 residues.

The V gene is TRBV5-1, the J gene TRBJ1-1; unclear D gene. Germline V gene lookup returns CDR1 SGHRS and CDR2 YFSETQ. The V end was cut by 0 bases, the J end by 7 bases, with 10 bases between. The CDR3 contains 13 residues. The CDR3, as DNA: TGCGCCAGCAGCTTGGAGAGTACCGGTGAAGCTTTCTTT. It encodes CASSLESTGEAFF.

J is TRBJ2-1 and V is TRBV27, with D tentatively TRBD2 (5 bases). Trimming took 6 bases from V and 10 from J, leaving 13 bases between them. Germline values: CDR1 MNHEY, CDR2 SMNVEV (reference sequence). This CDR3 comprises 12 residues. CDR3 amino acids: CASSTSFPEQFF. The DNA for the CDR3 is TGTGCCAGCAGCACTAGTTTTCCGGAGCAGTTCTTC.

This clonotype was observed a few times. The chain carries TRBV20-1 and TRBJ2-3, with D possibly matching TRBD1 (6 bases). The CDR3 contains 14 residues. Trimming took off 1 base at V and 1 base at J, with 9 bases between the two ends. Per germline, CDR1 DFQATT and CDR2 SNEGSKA (reference sequence). The CDR3 region is CSARGRTGTDTQYF. Here the CDR3 DNA reads TGCAGTGCTAGAGGCCGGACAGGCACAGATACGCAGTATTTT.

This clonotype was counted at least ten times. The rearrangement links TRBV12-3 or TRBV12-4 to TRBJ2-7; D might be TRBD1 or TRBD2, each matching 6 bases. The V end was cut by 5 bases, the J end by 7 bases, with 33 bases between. The CDR3 is made up of 19 amino acids. The CDR3 bases are TGTGCCAGCAGTCCATCCGGGGGCCTACACCTTCTCGATACGGAGGAGCAGTACTTC. Translated: CASSPSGGLHLLDTEEQYF.

The chain has TRBV25-1 and TRBJ2-7, with TRBD2 as a possible D gene (6 bases). The CDR3 length is 15 residues. V lost 3 bases and J lost 3, with 15 bases in between. CDR1 and CDR2 (germline): MGHDK, SYGVNS. CDR3 protein: CASSDPVGGIYEQYF. In DNA form, the CDR3 reads TGTGCCAGCAGTGACCCGGTCGGCGGGATCTACGAGCAGTACTTC.

As concerns this clonotype: Given a much more abundant clone one base away, this may be a read error. DNA for the CDR3: TGTGCCAGCGGGGGGCCCATTAATAAAAAACTGTTTTTT. Its protein product is CASGGPINKKLFF. The chain employs TRBV12-3 or TRBV12-4 and TRBJ1-4, with a possible D match to TRBD1 (6 bases). This CDR3 has 13 amino acids.

This clonotype was seen ten or more times. V usage is TRBV7-9 and J usage is TRBJ2-2, with D unresolved. The CDR3 is made up of 15 amino acids. V was clipped by 5 bases and J by 3 bases, with 13 bases between them. CDR1 SEHNR and CDR2 FQNEAQ come from the germline V gene (reference sequence). The DNA of the CDR3 is TGTGCCAGCAGCAAACGGAACGTAGACACCGGGGAGCTGTTTTTT. This encodes CASSKRNVDTGELFF.

This clonotype has at least ten counts. This chain connects TRBV7-9 to TRBJ1-1; perhaps TRBD1 as D (5 bases). This CDR3 has 16 amino acids. Looked up from germline, CDR1 is SEHNR and CDR2 is FQNEAQ (reference sequence). V lost 1 base and J 7 bases, leaving 19 bases between the germline ends. The CDR3 reads CASSLGRRVWGNEAFF. For the CDR3, the DNA is TGTGCCAGCAGCTTAGGTCGCAGGGTCTGGGGTAATGAAGCTTTCTTT.

Notes on this clonotype: Relative to the germline gene, one junction end is altered; a read error may explain this. The chain joins TRBV23-1 to TRBJ2-5; D remains ambiguous. TRBV23-1 is annotated as an ORF whose role is uncertain. The CDR3 has 8 residues. CDR3 coding DNA: TGCGCCAGCAGTCAAAGGTCATTC. This translates into CASSQRSF.

For the CDR3, the DNA is TGTGCCAGCAGTTCTCGAATTAGACCGAGTGAAGCTTTCTTT. This translates into CASSSRIRPSEAFF. This chain joins TRBV6-2 or TRBV6-3 and TRBJ1-1; D gene ambiguous. CDR3 length: 14 residues. The V gene lost 4 bases and the J gene lost 7 bases, with 16 bases spanning the gap. CDR1 is MNHEY and CDR2 is SVGEGT in the germline V gene.

The rearrangement joins TRBV11-3 to TRBJ2-5, with 7 bases that match TRBD1. J lost 5 bases, V lost 3 bases, and 6 bases had no gene match. The CDR3 runs to 14 residues. Germline V CDR1 and CDR2: SGHNT, YENEEA. The DNA of the CDR3 is TGTGCCAGCAGCTTTCAGGGGGTCAGGGAGACCCAGTACTTC. Translating it yields CASSFQGVRETQYF.

This clonotype was found a few times. Here the CDR3 reads CASSLGQGAREQYF. The DNA for the CDR3 is TGCGCCAGCAGCTTGGGACAGGGGGCGAGGGAGCAGTACTTC. The chain has TRBV5-1 and TRBJ2-7; TRBD1 aligns across 10 bases. V dropped 0 bases and J dropped 7; count of bases not matched to a gene: 4. Germline V CDR1 and CDR2: SGHRS, YFSETQ. The CDR3 contains 14 residues.

The chain couples TRBV20-1 to TRBJ1-1; TRBD1 might be the D (5 bases). Germline V CDR1 and CDR2: DFQATT, SNEGSKA (reference sequence). CDR3 length: 13 residues. With 7 bases removed from V and 5 bases from J, the gap between germline ends came to 17 bases. CDR3 bases: TGCAGTGTCTCGCCCAGGGTTCGTACTGAAGCTTTCTTT. As protein: CSVSPRVRTEAFF.

In its sample, this clonotype was seen a few times. The V and J genes are TRBV27 and TRBJ2-2, with D possibly called TRBD1 or TRBD2 (5 bases each). This CDR3 spans 18 amino acids. Germline V gene sequence: CDR1 MNHEY, CDR2 SMNVEV (reference sequence). Trimming removed 3 bases from V and 0 bases from J, with 17 bases in between. CDR3 bases: TGTGCCAGCAGTTTCACCCGGGACCCAACTTCGAACACCGGGGAGCTGTTTTTT. Residues: CASSFTRDPTSNTGELFF.

This clonotype was detected many times. The rearrangement joins TRBV10-3 to TRBJ1-6; 8 nucleotides match TRBD1. The germline V gene encodes CDR1 ENHRY and CDR2 SYGVKD. With 8 bases clipped from V and 6 bases from J, the junction kept 9 bases outside the gene matches. The length of the CDR3 is 15 residues. CDR3 DNA: TGTGCCATCGCCCCCCTTGACAGGGGTAATTCACCCCTCCACTTT. It is translated as CAIAPLDRGNSPLHF.

Only a few counts were recorded for this clonotype. Here the CDR3 reads CASSNAGGDYNHEQYF. Written as DNA, the CDR3 is TGTGCCAGCAGTAACGCGGGGGGAGACTACAACCACGAGCAGTACTTC. This rearrangement joins TRBV6-1 to TRBJ2-7; 8 nucleotides match TRBD2. Germline CDR1 and CDR2: MNHNS and SASEGT. J was trimmed by 5 bases and V by 5 bases; bases with no gene match: 14. The CDR3 is 16 amino acids.

This clonotype was picked up one time. The V and J genes are TRBV12-3 or TRBV12-4 and TRBJ2-5, with a possible D match to TRBD2 (5 bases). The CDR3 spans 18 residues. CDR3 bases: TGTACCTGCAGTTCCCCTCCCAGGCCATCAGGACGGGGAGAGACCCAGTACTTC. This translates into CTCSSPPRPSGRGETQYF.

This chain links TRBV6-5 with TRBJ2-7; 7 bases map to TRBD2. V trimming: 2 bases; J trimming: 3 bases; junction bases outside the gene matches: 4. The CDR3 spans 14 residues. Germline-derived CDR1 and CDR2 are MNHEY and SVGAGI. In DNA form, the CDR3 reads TGTGCCAGCAGTTACGCGGGGGACCTCTACGAGCAGTACTTC. Its translation: CASSYAGDLYEQYF.

This clonotype was recorded many times. This rearrangement joins TRBV5-6 to TRBJ1-2, with no clear D. The CDR3 extends over 11 amino acids. V dropped 6 bases and J dropped 8 bases, with 11 bases sitting between them. Germline assignment: CDR1 SGHDT and CDR2 YYEEEE. As DNA, the CDR3 is TGTGCCAGCATGAGGGAATTCGGCTACACCTTC. It codes for CASMREFGYTF. Full variable domain (remainder filled in from reference TRBV5-6 and TRBJ1-2): DAGVTQSPTHLIKTRGQQVTLRCSPKSGHDTVSWYQQALGQGPQFIFQYYEEEERQRGNFPDRFSGHQFPNYSSELNVNALLLGDSALYLCASMREFGYTFGSGTRLTVV.

This clonotype was seen more than once but under ten times. The J gene is TRBJ2-1, the V gene TRBV7-3; TRBD2 matches at 11 bases. In germline, CDR1 is SGHTA, CDR2 FQGTGA. The J segment lost 5 bases and the V segment lost 5 bases, leaving 2 bases of the junction unmatched. The CDR3 consists of 14 residues. The CDR3 nucleotides read TGTGCCAGCAGCATACTAGCGGGGGACAATGAGCAGTTCTTC. Protein product: CASSILAGDNEQFF.